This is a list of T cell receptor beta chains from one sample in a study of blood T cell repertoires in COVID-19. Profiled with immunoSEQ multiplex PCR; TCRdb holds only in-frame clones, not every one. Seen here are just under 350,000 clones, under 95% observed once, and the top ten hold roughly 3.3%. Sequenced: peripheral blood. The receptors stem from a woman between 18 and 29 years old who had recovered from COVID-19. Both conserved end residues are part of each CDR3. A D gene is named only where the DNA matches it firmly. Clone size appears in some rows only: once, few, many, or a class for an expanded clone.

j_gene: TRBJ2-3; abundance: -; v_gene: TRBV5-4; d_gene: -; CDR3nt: TGTGCCAGCAGCTTTCGGGGGGCGGGAACAGATACGCAGTATTTT; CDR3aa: CASSFRGAGTDTQYF
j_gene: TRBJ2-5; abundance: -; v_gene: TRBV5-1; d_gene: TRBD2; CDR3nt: TGCGCCAGCAGCTTTGAATTCTCTAGCGGGGAGACCCAGTACTTC; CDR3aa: CASSFEFSSGETQYF
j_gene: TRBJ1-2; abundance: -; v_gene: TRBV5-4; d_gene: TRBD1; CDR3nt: TGTGCCAGCAGCTTGGGGGACAGGGAGGTTCTAGACTATGGCTACACCTTC; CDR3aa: CASSLGDREVLDYGYTF
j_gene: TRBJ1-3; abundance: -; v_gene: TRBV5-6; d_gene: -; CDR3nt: TGTGCCAGCAGCTTGGGGGGAGGTTCCATATATTTT; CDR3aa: CASSLGGGSIYF
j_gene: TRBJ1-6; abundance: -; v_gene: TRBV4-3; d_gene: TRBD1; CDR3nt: TGCGCCAGCAGCCAGGAGCCGGGACAGTATAATTCACCCCTCCACTTT; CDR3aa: CASSQEPGQYNSPLHF
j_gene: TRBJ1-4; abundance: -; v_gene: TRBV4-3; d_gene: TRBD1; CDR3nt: TGCGCCAGCAGCCAATTTGGGACACCGACAGGGGGCCTAAATGAAAAACTGTTTTTT; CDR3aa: CASSQFGTPTGGLNEKLFF
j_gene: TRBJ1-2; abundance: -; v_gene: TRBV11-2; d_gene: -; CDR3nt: TGTGCCAGCAGCCCCTCGTCGGGTTTCGGCTACACCTTC; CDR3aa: CASSPSSGFGYTF
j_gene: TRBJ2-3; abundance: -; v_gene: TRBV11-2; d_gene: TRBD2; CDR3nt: TGTGCCAGCAGCGATGGGCCTAGCGGGAGATATGATACGCAGTATTTT; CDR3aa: CASSDGPSGRYDTQYF
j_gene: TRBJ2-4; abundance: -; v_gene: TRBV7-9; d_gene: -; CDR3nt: TGTGCCAGCAGCTTTTCCGGCATTCAGTACTTC; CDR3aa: CASSFSGIQYF
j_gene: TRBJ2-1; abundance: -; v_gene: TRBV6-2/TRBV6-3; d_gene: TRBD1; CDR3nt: TGTGCCAGCAGTTACTCGAGGACAGGGGGCGTACCCCTCCGATACAATGAGCAGTTCTTC; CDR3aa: CASSYSRTGGVPLRYNEQFF
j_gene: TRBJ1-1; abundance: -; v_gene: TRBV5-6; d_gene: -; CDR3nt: TGTGCCAGCAGCTTGGTCCGGGGAGGAGAAGCTTTCTTT; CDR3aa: CASSLVRGGEAFF
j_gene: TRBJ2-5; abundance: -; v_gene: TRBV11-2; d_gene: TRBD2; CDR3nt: TGTGCCAGCAGCTTAGAGTGGGAGGGCCGAGAGACCCAGTACTTC; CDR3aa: CASSLEWEGRETQYF
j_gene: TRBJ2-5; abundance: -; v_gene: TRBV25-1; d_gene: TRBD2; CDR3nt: TGTGCCAGCAGTGAATTAGCGCTTTACGGGGGGGAGACCCAGTACTTC; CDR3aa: CASSELALYGGETQYF
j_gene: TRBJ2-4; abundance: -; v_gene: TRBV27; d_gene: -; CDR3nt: TGTGCCAGCAGTTTACAAGGGCCCGCCACGGGGAAAAACATTCAGTACTTC; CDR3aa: CASSLQGPATGKNIQYF
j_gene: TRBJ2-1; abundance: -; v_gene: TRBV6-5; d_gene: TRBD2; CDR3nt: TGTGCCAGCAGCCTCGGACTAGAACGGTTCTTC; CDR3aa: CASSLGLERFF
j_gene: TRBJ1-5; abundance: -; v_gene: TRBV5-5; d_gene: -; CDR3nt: TGTGCCAGCAGGGGGCAGTTATTAAGCAATCAGCCCCAGCATTTT; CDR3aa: CASRGQLLSNQPQHF
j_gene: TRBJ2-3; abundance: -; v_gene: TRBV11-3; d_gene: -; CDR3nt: TGTGCCAGCAGCAGCGCGGGATCTAGCACAGATACGCAGTATTTT; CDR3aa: CASSSAGSSTDTQYF
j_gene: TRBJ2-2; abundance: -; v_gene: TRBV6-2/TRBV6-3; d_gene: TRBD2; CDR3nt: TGTGCCAGCAGTTACGCGGGGGTGGGCCTCGGGGAGCTGTTTTTT; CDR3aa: CASSYAGVGLGELFF
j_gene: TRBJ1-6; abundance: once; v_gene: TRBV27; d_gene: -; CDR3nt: TGTGCCAGCAGTCCCAAGACAGCGGGAACCCTCCACTTT; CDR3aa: CASSPKTAGTLHF
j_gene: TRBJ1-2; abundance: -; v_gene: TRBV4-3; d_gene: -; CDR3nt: TGCGCCAGCAGCCAAGCTTCGGGGGGCGATGGCTACACCTTC; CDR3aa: CASSQASGGDGYTF
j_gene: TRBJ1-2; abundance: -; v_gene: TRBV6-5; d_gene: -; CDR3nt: TGTGCCAGCAGTTACGGGGCAGAGACCAATGGCTACACCTTC; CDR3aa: CASSYGAETNGYTF
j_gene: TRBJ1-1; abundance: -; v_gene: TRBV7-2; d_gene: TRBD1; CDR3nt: TGTGCCAGCAGCTACAGGGGCACTGAAGCTTTCTTT; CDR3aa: CASSYRGTEAFF
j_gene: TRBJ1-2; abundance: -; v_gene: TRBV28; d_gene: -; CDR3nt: TGTGCCAGCAGCCCCCTATCCCTCCCCGGCTACACCTTC; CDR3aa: CASSPLSLPGYTF
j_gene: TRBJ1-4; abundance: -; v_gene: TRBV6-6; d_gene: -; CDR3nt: TGTGCCAGCAGGCGTACAGGGCGTAATGAAAAACTGTTTTTT; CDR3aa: CASRRTGRNEKLFF
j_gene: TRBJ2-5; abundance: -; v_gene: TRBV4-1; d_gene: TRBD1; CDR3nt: TGCGCCAGCAGCGAAGATGGGACAGGTACACAAGAGACCCAGTACTTC; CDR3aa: CASSEDGTGTQETQYF
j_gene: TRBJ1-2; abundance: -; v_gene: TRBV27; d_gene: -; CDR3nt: TGTGCCAGCAGTTCATGGGAGAGATCCTACAACTATGGCTACACCTTC; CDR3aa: CASSSWERSYNYGYTF
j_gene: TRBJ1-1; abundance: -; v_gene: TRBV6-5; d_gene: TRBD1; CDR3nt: TGTGCCAGCCAGACAGGGGAACTCACTGAAGCTTTCTTT; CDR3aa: CASQTGELTEAFF
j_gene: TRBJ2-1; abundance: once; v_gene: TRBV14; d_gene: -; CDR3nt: TGTGCCAGCAGCCTCGGTGGTGAGCAGTTCTTC; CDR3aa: CASSLGGEQFF
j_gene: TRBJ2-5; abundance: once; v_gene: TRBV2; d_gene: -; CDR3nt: TGTGCCAGCACCTCTAGGCTTCAAGAGACCCAGTACTTC; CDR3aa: CASTSRLQETQYF
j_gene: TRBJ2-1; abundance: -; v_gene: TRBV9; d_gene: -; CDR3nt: TGTGCCAGCAACAGGGAGGGCCGCAGATCCTACAATGAGCAGTTCTTC; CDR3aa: CASNREGRRSYNEQFF
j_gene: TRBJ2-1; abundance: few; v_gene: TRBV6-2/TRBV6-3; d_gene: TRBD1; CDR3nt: TGTGCCAGCAGTCGACAGGGCTCCTACAATGAGCAGTTCTTC; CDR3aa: CASSRQGSYNEQFF
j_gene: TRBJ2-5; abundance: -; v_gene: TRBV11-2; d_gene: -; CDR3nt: TGTGCCAGCAGCTTAGCCTCAGGGAGGCAAGAGACCCAGTACTTC; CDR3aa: CASSLASGRQETQYF
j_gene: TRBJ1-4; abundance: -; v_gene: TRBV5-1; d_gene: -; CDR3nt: TGCGCCAGCAGCGAGGGGGTTTGGGAAAAACTGTTTTTT; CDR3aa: CASSEGVWEKLFF
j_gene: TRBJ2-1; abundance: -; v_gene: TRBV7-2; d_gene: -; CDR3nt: TGTGCCAGCGGCGGGACTTTCAATGAGCAGTTCTTC; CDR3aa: CASGGTFNEQFF
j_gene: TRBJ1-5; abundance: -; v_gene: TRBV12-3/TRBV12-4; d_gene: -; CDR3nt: TGTGCCAGCAGTTTTCTGGCCAATCGGCCCCAGCATTTT; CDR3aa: CASSFLANRPQHF
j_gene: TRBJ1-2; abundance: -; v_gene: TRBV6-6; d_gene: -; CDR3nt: TGTGCCAGCAGTTACTTCCGGAGGGGTGAGAACTATGGCTACACCTTC; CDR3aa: CASSYFRRGENYGYTF